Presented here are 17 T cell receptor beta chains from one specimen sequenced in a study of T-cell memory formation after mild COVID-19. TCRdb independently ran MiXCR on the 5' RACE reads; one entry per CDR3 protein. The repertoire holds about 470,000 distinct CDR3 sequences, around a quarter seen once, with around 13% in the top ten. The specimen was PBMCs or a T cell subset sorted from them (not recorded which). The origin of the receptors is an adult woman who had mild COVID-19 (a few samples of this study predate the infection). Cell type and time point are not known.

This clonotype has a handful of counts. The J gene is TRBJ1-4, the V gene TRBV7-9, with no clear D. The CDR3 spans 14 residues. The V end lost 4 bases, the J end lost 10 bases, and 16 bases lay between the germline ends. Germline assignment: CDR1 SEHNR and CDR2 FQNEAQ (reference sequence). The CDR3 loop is CASSSGSTERKLFF. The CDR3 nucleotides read TGTGCCAGCAGCTCCGGGTCTACGGAGAGAAAACTGTTTTTT.

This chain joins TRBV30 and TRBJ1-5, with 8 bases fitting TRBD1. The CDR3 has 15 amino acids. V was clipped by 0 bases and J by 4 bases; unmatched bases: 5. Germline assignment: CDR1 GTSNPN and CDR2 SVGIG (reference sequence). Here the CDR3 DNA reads TGTGCCTGGAGTGTACGGGGACAGGTGAATCAGCCCCAGCATTTT. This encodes CAWSVRGQVNQPQHF.

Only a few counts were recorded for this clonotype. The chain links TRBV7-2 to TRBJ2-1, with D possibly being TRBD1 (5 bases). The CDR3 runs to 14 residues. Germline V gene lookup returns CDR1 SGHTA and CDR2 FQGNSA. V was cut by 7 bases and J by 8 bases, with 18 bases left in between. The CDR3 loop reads CASNPRLGQDEQFF. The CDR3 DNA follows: TGTGCCAGCAACCCTAGGTTGGGGCAGGATGAGCAGTTCTTC.

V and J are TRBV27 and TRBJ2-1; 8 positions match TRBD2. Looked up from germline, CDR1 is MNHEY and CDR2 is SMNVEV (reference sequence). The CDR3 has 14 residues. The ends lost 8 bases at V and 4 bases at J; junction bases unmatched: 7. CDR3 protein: CASATSGAYNEQFF. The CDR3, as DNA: TGTGCCAGCGCCACTAGCGGAGCTTACAATGAGCAGTTCTTC.

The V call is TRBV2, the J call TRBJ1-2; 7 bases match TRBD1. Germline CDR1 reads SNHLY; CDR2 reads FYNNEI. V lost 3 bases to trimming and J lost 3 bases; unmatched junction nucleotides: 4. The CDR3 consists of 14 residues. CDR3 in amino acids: CASSEGQKYYGYTF. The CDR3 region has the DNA TGTGCCAGCAGTGAGGGACAGAAGTACTATGGCTACACCTTC.

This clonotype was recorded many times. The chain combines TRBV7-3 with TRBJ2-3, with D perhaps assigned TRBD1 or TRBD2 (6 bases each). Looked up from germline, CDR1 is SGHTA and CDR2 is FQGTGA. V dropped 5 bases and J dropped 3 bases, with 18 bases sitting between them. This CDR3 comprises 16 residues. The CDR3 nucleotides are TGTGCCAGCAGCCCCGGAGGGGGGCATTCGACAGATACGCAGTATTTT. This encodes CASSPGGGHSTDTQYF.

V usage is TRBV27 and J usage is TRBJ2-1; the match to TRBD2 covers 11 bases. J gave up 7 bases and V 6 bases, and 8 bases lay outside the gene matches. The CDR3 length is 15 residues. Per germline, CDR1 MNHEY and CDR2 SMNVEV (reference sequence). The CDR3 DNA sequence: TGTGCCAGCAGATTTAGCGGGAGGGGGTATAATGAGCAGTTCTTC. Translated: CASRFSGRGYNEQFF.

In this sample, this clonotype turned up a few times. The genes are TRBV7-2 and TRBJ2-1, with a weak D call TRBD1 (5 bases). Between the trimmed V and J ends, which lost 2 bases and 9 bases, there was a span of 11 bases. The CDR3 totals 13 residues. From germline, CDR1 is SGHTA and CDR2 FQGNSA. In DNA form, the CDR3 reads TGTGCCAGCAGCTTAATCCAAGGGGCTGAGCAGTTCTTC. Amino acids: CASSLIQGAEQFF.

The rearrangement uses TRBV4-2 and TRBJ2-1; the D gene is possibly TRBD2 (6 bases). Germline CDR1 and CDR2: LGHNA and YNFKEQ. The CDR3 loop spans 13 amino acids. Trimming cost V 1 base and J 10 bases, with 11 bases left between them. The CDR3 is CASSQGLALEQFF. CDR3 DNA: TGTGCCAGCAGCCAAGGTCTAGCGTTAGAGCAGTTCTTC.

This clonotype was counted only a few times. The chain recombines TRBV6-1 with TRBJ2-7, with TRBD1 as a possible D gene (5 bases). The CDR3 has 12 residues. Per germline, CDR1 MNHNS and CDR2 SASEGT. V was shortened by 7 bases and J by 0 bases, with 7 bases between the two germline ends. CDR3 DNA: TGTGCCAGCAAGGGGTACTCCTACGAGCAGTACTTC. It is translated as CASKGYSYEQYF.

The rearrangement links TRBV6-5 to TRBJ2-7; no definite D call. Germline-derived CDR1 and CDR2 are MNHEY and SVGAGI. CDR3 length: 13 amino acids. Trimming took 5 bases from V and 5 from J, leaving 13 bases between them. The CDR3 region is CASSPGWIDEQYF. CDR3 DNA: TGTGCCAGCAGTCCAGGTTGGATAGACGAGCAGTACTTC.

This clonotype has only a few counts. CDR3 DNA: TGTGCCAGCAGTCAGCAGGACAGTCCTTATGGCTACACCTTC. Its protein product is CASSQQDSPYGYTF. The chain is built from TRBV6-5 and TRBJ1-2, with D perhaps matching TRBD1 (6 bases). V shed 5 bases and J shed 5 bases, with 15 bases lying between them. The CDR3 spans 14 residues. CDR1 is MNHEY and CDR2 is SVGAGI in the germline V gene.

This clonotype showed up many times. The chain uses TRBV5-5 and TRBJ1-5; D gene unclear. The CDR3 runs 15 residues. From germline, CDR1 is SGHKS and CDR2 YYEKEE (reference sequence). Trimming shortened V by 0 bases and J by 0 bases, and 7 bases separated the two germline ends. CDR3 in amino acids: CASSLDGDSNQPQHF. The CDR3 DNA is TGTGCCAGCAGCTTGGACGGGGATAGCAATCAGCCCCAGCATTTT.

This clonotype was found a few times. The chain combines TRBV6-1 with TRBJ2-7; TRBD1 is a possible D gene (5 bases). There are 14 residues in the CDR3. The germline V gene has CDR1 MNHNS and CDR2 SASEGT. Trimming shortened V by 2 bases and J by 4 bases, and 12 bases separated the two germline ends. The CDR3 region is CASSETGLIYEQYF. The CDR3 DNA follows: TGTGCCAGCAGTGAAACAGGCCTGATTTACGAGCAGTACTTC.

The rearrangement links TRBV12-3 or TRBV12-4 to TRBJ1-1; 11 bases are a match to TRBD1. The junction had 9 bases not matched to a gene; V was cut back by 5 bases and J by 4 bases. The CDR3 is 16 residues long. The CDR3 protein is CASSLPTGTGGTEAFF. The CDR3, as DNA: TGTGCCAGCAGTCTCCCAACCGGGACAGGGGGCACTGAAGCTTTCTTT.

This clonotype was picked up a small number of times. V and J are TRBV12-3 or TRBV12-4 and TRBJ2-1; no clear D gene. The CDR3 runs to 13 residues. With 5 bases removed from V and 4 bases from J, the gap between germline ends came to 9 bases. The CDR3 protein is CASSTGLYNEQFF. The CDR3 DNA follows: TGTGCCAGCAGTACCGGGCTATACAATGAGCAGTTCTTC.

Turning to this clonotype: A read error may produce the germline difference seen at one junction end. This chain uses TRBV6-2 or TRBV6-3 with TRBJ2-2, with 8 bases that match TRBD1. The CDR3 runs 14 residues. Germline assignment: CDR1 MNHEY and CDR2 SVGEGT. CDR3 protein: CAISYRGYTGELFF. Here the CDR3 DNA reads TGTGCCATCAGTTACAGGGGGTACACCGGGGAGCTGTTTTTT.